This T cell receptor (beta chain) derives from a study of T cell responses to AZD1222 COVID-19 vaccine. Whole-study context: Second-dose recipients at about 4 or about 12 weeks were treated as one pooled group.

Per the germline V gene, CDR1 is ENHRY and CDR2 is SYGVKD. This CDR3 region has 12 residues. Trimming removed 6 bases from V and 2 bases from J, with 7 bases in between. Clones were sequenced by immunoSEQ multiplex PCR, and TCRdb holds only the in-frame ones, with some missing. The table records approximately 200,000 clones, roughly 93% of them present only once. The chain is built from TRBV10-3 and TRBJ1-1; D uncertain. The sequencing here drew on peripheral blood, taken on day 0 of AZD1222 vaccination. The receptor's source is an adult in good health. In DNA, the CDR3 is TGTGCCATCAGCGGGGTAAACACTGAAGCTTTCTTT. This encodes CAISGVNTEAFF.